This T cell receptor (beta chain) was observed in a study of OX40 agonist ivuxolimab in advanced cancers. Study-wide findings and caveats: On average, CD8+ T cells showed a greater number of expanded clones than CD4+. Researchers did not determine the expanded peripheral T cells' antigen specificity.

Drawing of blood for sampling happened at baseline, at cycle 4 day 1, and at cycle 7 day 1. Germline V CDR1 and CDR2: MGHDK, SYGVNS. The germline V and J ends were trimmed by 6 bases and 0 bases, with 2 bases remaining between them. This CDR3 comprises 11 residues. Note on this clone: Its antigen remains unknown.

The repertoire was sequenced with immunoSEQ multiplex PCR; TCRdb's copy has only in-frame clones and lacks some. This table holds more than 40,000 clones, roughly 89% found once. Sequenced here: CD4+ or CD8+ T cells sorted from blood, sampled in a trial of the OX40 agonist ivuxolimab. This chain links TRBV25-1 with TRBJ1-1; D call uncertain. The TCR sequence derives from an adult with an advanced solid tumor such as melanoma, head and neck, liver or kidney cancer. The DNA for the CDR3 is TGTGCCAGCAGGATGAACACTGAAGCTTTCTTT. Amino acid sequence: CASRMNTEAFF.